These 10 T cell receptor beta chains came from one sample sequenced in a study of control samples from healthy donors and cancer patients. TCRdb's table, derived via immunoSEQ multiplex PCR, lists solely in-frame clones and lacks some. The sample consists of some 250,000 clones, over 75% of them appearing once. Material: PBMCs. These receptors were collected from an older woman with lung cancer.

V gene TRBV5-1 combines with J gene TRBJ2-5; TRBD2 matches 11 bases. The CDR3 has 16 residues. CDR1 and CDR2 (germline): SGHRS, YFSETQ. V was pared by 4 bases and J by 2 bases, with 7 bases of the junction left unmatched. The CDR3 bases are TGCGCCAGCAGCCTGTCTACTAGCGGGGGTCAAGAGACCCAGTACTTC. As protein: CASSLSTSGGQETQYF.

The chain couples TRBV5-1 to TRBJ2-3; D perhaps matches TRBD1 (6 bases). V lost 5 bases, J lost 0 bases, and 13 bases lay in between. The CDR3 consists of 15 residues. Germline CDR1 SGHRS, CDR2 YFSETQ. The CDR3 DNA is TGCGCCAGCAGGGGGGCCGGGTTTAGCACAGATACGCAGTATTTT. Protein sequence: CASRGAGFSTDTQYF.

The chain has TRBV29-1 and TRBJ2-3; TRBD2 aligns across 7 bases. This CDR3 comprises 14 residues. Losses at the gene ends were 6 bases for V and 3 bases for J; bases not matched to a gene: 9. In germline, CDR1 is SQVTM, CDR2 ANQGSEA. DNA for the CDR3: TGCAGCGTATGCGGGAGAAGGTTAACAGATACGCAGTATTTT. This gives the protein CSVCGRRLTDTQYF.

This chain joins TRBV30 and TRBJ1-6; D perhaps matches TRBD1 (6 bases). The CDR3 has 15 amino acids. V lost 4 bases and J 10 bases, leaving 20 bases between the germline ends. Germline-derived CDR1 and CDR2 are GTSNPN and SVGIG (reference sequence). CDR3 coding DNA: TGTGCCTGGAACCCTGGGCAGGGGAATATCTCACCCCTCCACTTT. Its protein product is CAWNPGQGNISPLHF. The entire variable domain, with the rest obtained from reference TRBV30 and TRBJ1-6, is as follows: SQTIHQWPATLVQPVGSPLSLECTVEGTSNPNLYWYRQAAGRGLQLLFYSVGIGQISSEVPQNLSASRPQDRQFILSSKKLLLSDSGFYLCAWNPGQGNISPLHFGNGTRLTVT.

This clone showed up just once. V gene TRBV12-5 combines with J gene TRBJ2-5; weak D call: TRBD1 (6 bases). This CDR3 contains 14 residues. Germline V CDR1 and CDR2: LGHNT, FRNRAP. Deletions cut 2 bases from V and 5 bases from J, with 12 bases between. The CDR3 sequence: CASGLTGRVETQYF. The CDR3, as DNA: TGTGCTAGTGGTTTGACAGGGAGAGTCGAGACCCAGTACTTC.

Within the sample, this clone is medium-sized (0.01 to 0.1%). The chain recombines TRBV6-5 with TRBJ1-6; D possibly corresponds to TRBD1 (6 bases). The CDR3 length is 14 residues. V was cut by 5 bases and J by 10 bases, with 15 bases left in between. The germline CDR1 and CDR2 sequences are MNHEY and SVGAGI. This CDR3 reads CASSRDEDRSPLHF. In nucleotides, the CDR3 is TGTGCCAGCAGTAGGGACGAGGACAGATCACCCCTCCACTTT.

The rearrangement uses TRBV2 and TRBJ2-7; 7 positions agree with TRBD1. This CDR3 is built from 14 residues. The ends lost 3 bases at V and 0 bases at J; junction bases unmatched: 2. The germline CDR1 and CDR2 sequences are SNHLY and FYNNEI. CDR3 in DNA: TGTGCCAGCAGTGAGGACAGGTTCTCCTACGAGCAGTACTTC. Residues: CASSEDRFSYEQYF.

The V gene is TRBV21-1, the J gene TRBJ1-1; the D segment call TRBD1 is taken from the table without a DNA check. TRBV21-1 constitutes a pseudogene. This CDR3 is 15 amino acids long. The CDR3 DNA sequence: TGTGCCAGCAGCAATAGGGACAGAGCAGATACTGAAGCTTTCTTT. It is translated as CASSNRDRADTEAFF.

This clone was recorded a few times. The chain carries TRBV2 and TRBJ1-4; 8 bases are shared with TRBD1. Per germline, CDR1 SNHLY and CDR2 FYNNEI. The CDR3 sequence is 15 residues long. The ends lost 10 bases at V and 6 bases at J; junction bases unmatched: 13. CDR3 bases: TGTGCCACCTCCGGGACAGGCAGAGGGGATGAAAAACTGTTTTTT. Its translation: CATSGTGRGDEKLFF. Using reference TRBV2 and TRBJ1-4 for the parts outside the CDR3, the full variable domain is EPEVTQTPSHQVTQMGQEVILRCVPISNHLYFYWYRQILGQKVEFLVSFYNNEISEKSEIFDDQFSVERPDGSNFTLKIRSTKLEDSAMYFCATSGTGRGDEKLFFGSGTQLSVL.

This rearrangement joins TRBV6-6 to TRBJ1-5, with 7 bases lining up with TRBD1. In germline, CDR1 is MNHNY, CDR2 SVGAGI (reference sequence). This CDR3 spans 14 amino acids. J gave up 7 bases and V 5 bases, and 8 bases lay outside the gene matches. The CDR3 region has the DNA TGTGCCAGCAGTCCGACAGGGAACAACCAGCCCCAGCATTTT. This translates into CASSPTGNNQPQHF.